This T cell receptor (beta chain) was recorded in a study of T cell repertoires in cytomegalovirus infection. In its sample, this clonotype was seen a few times. Its antigen is unknown. The CDR3 consists of 12 residues. V gave up 4 bases and J gave up 4 bases, with 6 bases separating them. Germline loops: CDR1 SGHTA, CDR2 FQGNSA. Each CDR3 protein is one row after TCRdb ran MiXCR on the reads. The data show 50,000 to 65,000 distinct CDR3 sequences, over 15% seen once. The V gene is TRBV7-2, the J gene TRBJ2-3; D is undetermined. The sample in question was CD8+ T cells from cultured PBMCs, obtained from culture after CMV antigen stimulation. This clonotype originated in a human donor in good health (CMV status not recorded). Some clones in this sample may be carry-over from other donors' samples. The CDR3 protein is CASSSNADTQYF. CDR3 bases: TGTGCCAGCAGCTCCAACGCAGATACGCAGTATTTT.